This is a list of T cell receptor beta chains from one sample in a study of T cell responses to AZD1222 COVID-19 vaccine. Method: immunoSEQ multiplex PCR; TCRdb's copy keeps in-frame clones and lacks some. The table shows 90,000 to 110,000 clones, with roughly 88% occurring only once. Here the sequenced sample was peripheral blood, taken on day 0 of AZD1222 vaccination. The receptors stem from an adult in good health. Both conserved end residues are part of each CDR3. The D gene is left open where the match is weak. Rows may omit the clone size; those that give it use once, few, many or a size class.

cdr3_aa cdr3_nt v_call cdr3_length clone_size j_call d_call
CASRGTSGRSGELFF TGTGCCAGCAGGGGGACTAGCGGGAGAAGCGGGGAGCTGTTTTTT TRBV6-5 15 - TRBJ2-2 TRBD2
CASSRDSPAKNIQYF TGCGCCAGCAGCCGGGACAGTCCAGCCAAAAACATTCAGTACTTC TRBV5-1 15 - TRBJ2-4 TRBD1
CASSLFSGGSSYNEQFF TGTGCCAGCAGCTTGTTTAGCGGGGGTAGCTCCTACAATGAGCAGTTCTTC TRBV5-4 17 - TRBJ2-1 TRBD2
CSVARDLDEQFF TGCAGCGTTGCGAGGGACTTGGATGAGCAGTTCTTC TRBV29-1 12 - TRBJ2-1 -
CASSFFSGRGARSSYNEQFF TGTGCCAGCAGTTTTTTTTCTGGTCGGGGGGCCAGGAGCTCCTACAATGAGCAGTTCTTC TRBV27 20 - TRBJ2-1 -
CASSFGTGGINEQFF TGTGCCAGCAGCTTCGGGACAGGGGGCATCAATGAGCAGTTCTTC TRBV7-3 15 - TRBJ2-1 TRBD1
CASSLSRVGGYTF TGTGCCAGCAGTTTATCCAGGGTTGGTGGCTACACCTTC TRBV12-3/TRBV12-4 13 - TRBJ1-2 -
CASSPWRGSEKLFF TGTGCCAGCAGCCCCTGGAGGGGTTCAGAAAAACTGTTTTTT TRBV13 14 - TRBJ1-4 -
CASSLHVASGGALDTQYF TGTGCCAGCAGCCTTCATGTGGCTAGCGGGGGGGCCTTGGATACGCAGTATTTT TRBV3-1/TRBV3-2 18 - TRBJ2-3 TRBD2
CASSQDALAESDTQYF TGTGCCAGCAGCCAAGATGCTTTGGCTGAATCAGATACGCAGTATTTT TRBV4-2 16 - TRBJ2-3 -
CASSASGETQYF TGTGCCAGTAGTGCCTCGGGCGAGACCCAGTACTTC TRBV19 12 - TRBJ2-5 -
CASSLWGTGEETQYF TGTGCCAGCAGCTTATGGGGGACAGGGGAAGAGACCCAGTACTTC TRBV7-2 15 - TRBJ2-5 TRBD1
CAISESKPTAGSKQYF TGTGCCATCAGTGAGTCAAAGCCCACAGCAGGGTCGAAACAGTACTTC TRBV10-3 16 - TRBJ2-7 -
CASSSPSTGTNTEAFF TGCGCCAGCAGCTCTCCGTCGACAGGGACGAACACTGAAGCTTTCTTT TRBV5-1 16 - TRBJ1-1 TRBD1
CASSFDRDQPQHF TGTGCCAGCAGCTTTGACAGAGATCAGCCCCAGCATTTT TRBV7-9 13 - TRBJ1-5 -
CASNIGQGGTEAFF TGTGCCAGCAATATCGGACAGGGGGGCACTGAAGCTTTCTTT TRBV2 14 - TRBJ1-1 TRBD1
CASSFGSGVSTDTQYF TGTGCCAGCAGCTTTGGTTCAGGGGTTAGCACAGATACGCAGTATTTT TRBV5-8 16 - TRBJ2-3 -
CASRRDLNTEAFF TGTGCCAGCCGCCGGGACTTGAACACTGAAGCTTTCTTT TRBV6-2/TRBV6-3 13 - TRBJ1-1 -
CASSGTSAADTQYF TGTGCCAGCTCCGGGACTAGCGCGGCAGATACGCAGTATTTT TRBV2 14 - TRBJ2-3 TRBD2
CASSQDLVYGYTF TGTGCCAGCAGCCAAGATCTCGTATACGGCTACACCTTC TRBV14 13 once TRBJ1-2 -
CASSHPGAVNYGYTF TGCGCCAGCAGCCACCCAGGGGCGGTTAACTATGGCTACACCTTC TRBV4-3 15 - TRBJ1-2 -
CASSPIGGDGNTIYF TGTGCCAGCAGTCCTATTGGAGGTGACGGAAACACCATATATTTT TRBV27 15 - TRBJ1-3 -
CASRKEGGQETQYF TGTGCCAGTAGGAAGGAAGGAGGGCAAGAGACCCAGTACTTC TRBV19 14 - TRBJ2-5 -
CASSEILAGVHLEQFF TGTGCCAGCAGCGAGATACTAGCGGGAGTCCACCTTGAGCAGTTCTTC TRBV5-6 16 - TRBJ2-1 TRBD2
CASSQDSSFAEAFF TGCGCCAGCAGCCAAGATAGTAGTTTCGCTGAAGCTTTCTTT TRBV4-3 14 once TRBJ1-1 -
CASSLATEAYEQYF TGTGCCAGCAGTTTGGCGACAGAAGCGTACGAGCAGTACTTC TRBV27 14 - TRBJ2-7 -
CASSLSPGQTSGNTIYF TGTGCCAGCAGCTTATCCCCCGGACAGACCTCTGGAAACACCATATATTTT TRBV7-2 17 - TRBJ1-3 -
CASSQDGTRDEQYF TGTGCCAGCAGCCAAGACGGGACTCGGGACGAGCAGTACTTC TRBV6-2/TRBV6-3 14 - TRBJ2-7 -
CATSRDGGLAGGEQFF TGTGCCACCAGCAGAGACGGGGGACTAGCGGGAGGTGAGCAGTTCTTC TRBV15 16 - TRBJ2-1 TRBD2
CASSAGYAGQLTYGYTF TGTGCCAGCAGTGCGGGGTATGCGGGACAGCTGACATATGGCTACACCTTC TRBV2 17 - TRBJ1-2 TRBD1
CASSSPGTSRGYTF TGTGCCAGCAGTTCCCCCGGGACATCGAGGGGCTACACCTTC TRBV27 14 - TRBJ1-2 -
CASTSLGASSYEQYF TGTGCCAGCACCTCGTTGGGGGCGAGCTCCTACGAGCAGTACTTC TRBV5-6 15 - TRBJ2-7 -
CACTGQSNTGELFF TGTGCCTGCACGGGACAGTCGAACACCGGGGAGCTGTTTTTT TRBV19 14 - TRBJ2-2 TRBD1
CASSGTGVWNEQFF TGTGCCAGCAGTGGGACAGGGGTTTGGAATGAGCAGTTCTTC TRBV28 14 - TRBJ2-1 TRBD1
CASSSTGRNSPLHF TGTGCCAGCAGCTCGACCGGGAGAAATTCACCCCTCCACTTT TRBV7-2 14 - TRBJ1-6 -
CASSGGLVRTDTQYF TGTGCCAGCAGCGGCGGACTAGTTCGCACAGATACGCAGTATTTT TRBV5-6 15 - TRBJ2-3 TRBD2
CASIRDRGNQPQHF TGTGCCAGCATCAGGGACAGGGGCAATCAGCCCCAGCATTTT TRBV28 14 - TRBJ1-5 TRBD1
CASSEGGTIYF TGTGCCAGCAGTGAGGGGGGCACCATATATTTT TRBV2 11 - TRBJ1-3 -
CSVTQGSGTGELFF TGCAGCGTGACTCAGGGGTCGGGCACCGGGGAGCTGTTTTTT TRBV29-1 14 - TRBJ2-2 -
CASSQDVAEGPLIQYF TGCGCCAGCAGCCAAGATGTAGCGGAAGGGCCCTTGATTCAGTACTTC TRBV4-3 16 - TRBJ2-4 -
CASSQARGQGPF TGTGCCAGCAGCCAAGCCCGGGGACAGGGACCATTT TRBV5-6 12 - TRBJ2-3 TRBD1
CASLGKEYEQFF TGTGCCAGCTTGGGGAAGGAGTATGAGCAGTTCTTC TRBV11-3 12 once TRBJ2-1 -
CASSEFLGNAEKLFF TGTGCCAGCAGTGAATTTCTGGGAAATGCGGAAAAACTGTTTTTT TRBV2 15 - TRBJ1-4 -
CASSQDRSSGNTIYF TGTGCCAGCAGCCAGGACCGGAGCTCTGGAAACACCATATATTTT TRBV9 15 - TRBJ1-3 -